This TCR beta chain was sequenced in a study of blood T cell repertoires in COVID-19. Turning to the study itself: Researchers got acute and convalescent COVID-19 samples from the United States, Italy and Spain. T cells, B-cell-depleted T cells, or PBMCs supplied cDNA or gDNA.

Original data processing: By means of reference gene primer amplification, nucleated cell counts were estimated. Using immunoSEQ multiplex PCR, the repertoire was profiled, and TCRdb retains in-frame clones only, with some absent. V and J calls and clone size come straight from that table; D and trimming were deduced from the DNA. In the table there are about 59,000 clones, roughly 90% of which are singletons. This CDR3 has 12 amino acids. Trimming took off 5 bases at V and 9 bases at J, with 8 bases between the two ends. Per germline, CDR1 SEHNR and CDR2 FQNEAQ (reference sequence). With respect to this clone: At the DNA level, this CDR3 is encoded by other sequences in the same sample as well.

This clonotype was sampled from a man at least 80 years old with acute or convalescent COVID-19. Sample: peripheral blood. V and J are TRBV7-9 and TRBJ1-6; D is unresolved. In nucleotides, the CDR3 is TGTGCCAGCAGCCGGGAGGGTTCACCCCTCCACTTT. This translates into CASSREGSPLHF.